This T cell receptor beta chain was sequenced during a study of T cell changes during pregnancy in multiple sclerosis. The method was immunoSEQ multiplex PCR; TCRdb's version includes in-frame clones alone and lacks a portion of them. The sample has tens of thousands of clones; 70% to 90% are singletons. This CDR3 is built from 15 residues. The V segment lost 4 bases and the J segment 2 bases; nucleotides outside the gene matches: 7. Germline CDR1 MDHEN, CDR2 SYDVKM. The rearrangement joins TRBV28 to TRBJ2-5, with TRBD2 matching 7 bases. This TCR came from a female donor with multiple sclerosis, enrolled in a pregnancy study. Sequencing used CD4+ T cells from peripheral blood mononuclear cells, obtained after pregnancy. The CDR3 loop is CASSSLGRGQETQYF. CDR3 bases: TGTGCCAGCAGTTCCCTGGGGAGGGGACAAGAGACCCAGTACTTC.